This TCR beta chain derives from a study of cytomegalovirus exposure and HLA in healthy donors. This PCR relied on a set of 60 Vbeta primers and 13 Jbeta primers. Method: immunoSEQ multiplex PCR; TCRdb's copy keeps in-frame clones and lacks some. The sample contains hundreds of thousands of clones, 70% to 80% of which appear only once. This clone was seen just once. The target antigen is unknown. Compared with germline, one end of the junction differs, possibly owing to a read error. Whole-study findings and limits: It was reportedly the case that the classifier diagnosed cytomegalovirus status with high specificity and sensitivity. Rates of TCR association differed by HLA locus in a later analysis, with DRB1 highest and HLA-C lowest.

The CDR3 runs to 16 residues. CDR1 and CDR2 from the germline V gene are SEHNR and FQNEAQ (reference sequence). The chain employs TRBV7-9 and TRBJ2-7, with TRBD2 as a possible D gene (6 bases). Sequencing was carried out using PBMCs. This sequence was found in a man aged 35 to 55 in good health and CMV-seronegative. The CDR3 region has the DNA TGTTCCAGCAGCTCCCGAGGAGGGCGAAGCTCCTACGAGCAGTACTTC. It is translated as CSSSSRGGRSSYEQYF.